A selection of T cell receptor beta chains follows, all from one sample in a study of T cell responses to AZD1222 COVID-19 vaccine. Clones were sequenced by immunoSEQ multiplex PCR, and TCRdb holds only the in-frame ones, with some missing. The sample contains 250,000 to 300,000 clones, about 94% of which appear only once. This sample comprised peripheral blood, obtained 28 days after the second AZD1222 dose. The receptors were sampled from an adult who received the AZD1222 COVID-19 vaccine. CDR3s include the opening cysteine and the closing phenylalanine or tryptophan. D genes are given only for firm matches. Clone size is given for some rows only: seen once, a few or many times, or a class if the clone is expanded.

abundance	d_gene	v_gene	j_gene	CDR3aa	CDR3nt
.	.	TRBV4-2	TRBJ2-3	CASSQDPLDTQYF	TGTGCCAGCAGCCAAGACCCACTTGATACGCAGTATTTT
.	.	TRBV15	TRBJ2-3	CATSRDYRKGPDTQYF	TGTGCCACCAGCAGAGATTATAGGAAGGGCCCAGATACGCAGTATTTT
.	.	TRBV12-5	TRBJ2-5	CASGAYGGTQYF	TGTGCTAGTGGTGCCTACGGGGGGACCCAGTACTTC
once	.	TRBV5-1	TRBJ1-2	CASTRGGGDNYGYTF	TGCGCCAGCACCCGGGGAGGCGGGGATAACTATGGCTACACCTTC
.	.	TRBV21-1	TRBJ2-7	CASSKVWTGVGEQYF	TGTGCCAGCAGCAAAGTGTGGACAGGGGTCGGCGAGCAGTACTTC
.	.	TRBV2	TRBJ1-1	CASSEGGTITEAFF	TGTGCCAGCAGTGAAGGTGGAACGATCACTGAAGCTTTCTTT
.	TRBD1	TRBV3-1/TRBV3-2	TRBJ2-7	CASSPRDRVYEQYF	TGTGCCAGCAGCCCCCGGGACAGGGTTTACGAGCAGTACTTC
.	TRBD2	TRBV5-1	TRBJ2-3	CASSQGLAGEADTQYF	TGCGCCAGCAGCCAAGGACTAGCGGGAGAGGCAGATACGCAGTATTTT
.	TRBD2	TRBV6-1	TRBJ2-7	CASSEGIAGRYEQYF	TGTGCCAGCAGTGAAGGAATAGCGGGACGGTACGAGCAGTACTTC
.	.	TRBV6-5	TRBJ2-7	CASSYSNSVFYEQYF	TGTGCCAGCAGTTACTCGAATAGCGTTTTCTACGAGCAGTACTTC
.	.	TRBV9	TRBJ1-1	CASGTRTEAFF	TGTGCCTCCGGGACCCGCACTGAAGCTTTCTTT
.	TRBD2	TRBV7-9	TRBJ2-7	CASSLASGPYEQYF	TGTGCCAGCAGCTTGGCTAGCGGTCCCTACGAGCAGTACTTC
.	TRBD1	TRBV19	TRBJ1-4	CASSIRGRVNEKLFF	TGTGCCAGTAGTATAAGGGGGCGCGTGAATGAAAAACTGTTTTTT
.	.	TRBV4-1	TRBJ2-1	CASSQGQGWRRQFF	TGCGCCAGCAGCCAAGGTCAGGGATGGAGAAGACAGTTCTTC
.	.	TRBV2	TRBJ2-5	CASSRGGGETQYF	TGTGCCAGCAGTAGGGGGGGCGGAGAGACCCAGTACTTC
once	TRBD1	TRBV7-9	TRBJ1-1	CASSSGQGVTEAFF	TGTGCCAGCAGCTCCGGACAGGGCGTAACTGAAGCTTTCTTT
.	TRBD1	TRBV23-1	TRBJ2-7	CASPPTLWDRGEQYF	TGCGCCAGCCCTCCCACCCTCTGGGACAGGGGCGAGCAGTACTTC
.	.	TRBV7-2	TRBJ2-7	CASSLVSPWYEQYF	TGTGCCAGCAGCTTAGTCTCTCCGTGGTATGAGCAGTACTTC
.	.	TRBV28	TRBJ1-5	CASRVQLGEPQHF	TGTGCCAGCAGGGTCCAGCTTGGAGAGCCCCAGCATTTT
.	.	TRBV19	TRBJ1-1	CASSIRRSTEAFF	TGTGCCAGTAGTATACGGCGAAGCACTGAAGCTTTCTTT
.	.	TRBV7-8	TRBJ2-6	CASSSRAFLKLLSGANVLTF	TGTGCCAGCAGCTCGCGAGCCTTTCTAAAGCTCCTCTCTGGGGCCAACGTCCTGACTTTC
.	.	TRBV19	TRBJ2-6	CASSMVGVLTF	TGTGCCAGTAGTATGGTAGGAGTCCTGACTTTC
.	.	TRBV28	TRBJ1-1	CASSSPTGYPEAFF	TGTGCCAGCAGTTCACCCACAGGGTACCCTGAAGCTTTCTTT
.	.	TRBV15	TRBJ2-7	CATSLEAGARGEQYF	TGTGCCACCAGCCTTGAGGCAGGGGCGCGTGGCGAGCAGTACTTC
.	.	TRBV19	TRBJ1-2	CASSRDGPNYGYTF	TGTGCCAGTAGCCGGGACGGGCCTAACTATGGCTACACCTTC
.	.	TRBV12-3/TRBV12-4	TRBJ2-3	CASSTGSRDTQYF	TGTGCCAGCAGCACAGGGTCGAGGGATACGCAGTATTTT
.	.	TRBV25-1	TRBJ1-2	CASSDRDYGYTF	TGTGCCAGCAGTGACAGGGACTATGGCTACACCTTC
.	.	TRBV29-1	TRBJ1-1	CSVVGGTNTEAFF	TGCAGCGTTGTCGGCGGAACTAACACTGAAGCTTTCTTT
once	.	TRBV6-1	TRBJ2-7	CASSEYLQGRSYEQYF	TGTGCCAGCAGTGAATATCTCCAGGGGAGGTCCTACGAGCAGTACTTC
.	.	TRBV29-1	TRBJ1-1	CSAKREVLNTEAFF	TGCAGCGCGAAGAGGGAGGTACTGAACACTGAAGCTTTCTTT
.	.	TRBV30	TRBJ2-7	CAWRSFSGLEQYF	TGTGCCTGGAGGTCGTTCTCTGGTCTCGAGCAGTACTTC
.	TRBD2	TRBV6-2/TRBV6-3	TRBJ2-7	CASSRTSGSSYEQYF	TGTGCCAGCAGTCGGACTAGCGGGAGCTCCTACGAGCAGTACTTC
.	.	TRBV19	TRBJ1-5	CASSLLENQPQHF	TGTGCCAGTAGTCTACTCGAAAATCAGCCCCAGCATTTT
.	.	TRBV5-1	TRBJ2-3	CASSSTGTVGDTQYF	TGCGCCAGCAGCTCTACAGGGACCGTGGGAGATACGCAGTATTTT
.	.	TRBV9	TRBJ1-2	CASSVGAGDGYTF	TGTGCCAGCAGCGTAGGAGCAGGGGACGGCTACACCTTC
.	TRBD1	TRBV4-1	TRBJ1-3	CASSQENRGSGNTIYF	TGCGCCAGCAGCCAAGAAAACAGGGGCTCTGGAAACACCATATATTTT
.	.	TRBV6-2/TRBV6-3	TRBJ1-5	CASSYSGVQPQHF	TGTGCCAGCAGTTACTCGGGGGTTCAGCCCCAGCATTTT
.	.	TRBV28	TRBJ1-1	CASKVRVNTEAFF	TGTGCCAGCAAGGTTCGGGTGAACACTGAAGCTTTCTTT
.	.	TRBV27	TRBJ1-6	CASSLGASSGNSPLHF	TGTGCCAGCAGTTTAGGGGCCAGTTCAGGGAATTCACCCCTCCACTTT
.	.	TRBV28	TRBJ2-7	CASSAIDRILSYEQYF	TGTGCCAGCAGTGCCATAGACAGGATCCTCTCCTACGAGCAGTACTTC
.	.	TRBV6-1	TRBJ2-7	CASSEAVRGRTYEQYF	TGTGCCAGCAGTGAAGCGGTCAGGGGCCGTACTTACGAGCAGTACTTC
.	.	TRBV5-4	TRBJ2-6	CASSLAPSGTGANVLTF	TGTGCCAGCAGCTTGGCCCCCTCCGGGACTGGGGCCAACGTCCTGACTTTC
.	TRBD1	TRBV3-1/TRBV3-2	TRBJ1-2	CASSQAGGILGYTF	TGTGCCAGCAGCCAGGCAGGGGGCATCCTAGGCTACACCTTC
.	.	TRBV5-6	TRBJ2-3	CASSLVGLSYTDTQYF	TGTGCCAGCAGCTTGGTAGGTCTATCGTACACAGATACGCAGTATTTT
.	TRBD2	TRBV5-4	TRBJ2-5	CASSLSSGRVRETQYF	TGTGCCAGCAGCTTGTCCAGCGGGAGGGTCCGGGAGACCCAGTACTTC
.	TRBD2	TRBV19	TRBJ2-3	CASSMVTGLAGGRGDTQYF	TGTGCCAGTAGTATGGTTACGGGACTAGCGGGGGGACGGGGAGATACGCAGTATTTT
.	TRBD1	TRBV5-5	TRBJ2-3	CASSLLTGEGTDTQYF	TGTGCCAGCAGCTTACTGACAGGGGAGGGCACAGATACGCAGTATTTT
.	TRBD1	TRBV5-6	TRBJ1-2	CASSWGQGAVYGYTF	TGTGCCAGCAGCTGGGGACAGGGGGCGGTCTATGGCTACACCTTC
.	.	TRBV2	TRBJ1-5	CASSPRREPQHF	TGTGCCAGCAGTCCACGACGCGAGCCCCAGCATTTT
.	.	TRBV6-1	TRBJ2-7	CASSGTARRGYSYEQYF	TGTGCCAGCAGTGGAACCGCGCGGCGGGGCTACTCCTACGAGCAGTACTTC
.	TRBD1	TRBV6-5	TRBJ1-2	CASRDNDRVYGYTF	TGTGCCAGCAGGGACAACGACAGGGTCTATGGCTACACCTTC
.	TRBD1	TRBV14	TRBJ2-7	CASSQVLRGRFEQYF	TGTGCCAGCAGCCAAGTCCTTAGGGGGCGTTTCGAGCAGTACTTC
once	TRBD1	TRBV10-2	TRBJ2-6	CATRWDSSGANVLTF	TGCGCCACCCGATGGGACAGCTCTGGGGCCAACGTCCTGACTTTC
.	.	TRBV5-7	TRBJ2-5	CAAHPRGKETQYF	TGTGCCGCCCACCCGCGCGGGAAGGAGACCCAGTACTTC
.	TRBD1	TRBV9	TRBJ1-3	CASSTSGGAGNTIYF	TGTGCCAGCAGCACTTCAGGGGGCGCTGGAAACACCATATATTTT
.	TRBD1	TRBV6-2/TRBV6-3	TRBJ2-1	CASSDRQGRFF	TGTGCCAGCAGTGACCGACAGGGGAGGTTCTTC